This T cell receptor (beta chain) was retrieved from a study of blood T cell repertoires in COVID-19. The data were produced by immunoSEQ multiplex PCR, yet TCRdb's version contains in-frame clones alone and is incomplete. The sample consists of a few hundred thousand clones, more than 85% of them appearing once. V shed 4 bases and J 2 bases; nucleotides not matched to a gene: 8. Germline CDR1 and CDR2: SGHNT and YENEEA. This CDR3 is built from 16 residues. V and J are TRBV11-3 and TRBJ2-5; 9 bases are shared with TRBD1. This sequence originates from a woman aged 25 to 45 who had recovered from COVID-19. Sequenced input: PBMCs or T cells enriched from blood (not recorded which). As DNA, the CDR3 is TGTGCCAGCAGCTCGGGTGGGACAGGGATTCAAGAGACCCAGTACTTC. Its protein is CASSSGGTGIQETQYF.